This T cell receptor (beta chain) was profiled in a study of blood T cell repertoires in COVID-19. From germline, CDR1 is LGHDT and CDR2 YNNKEL (reference sequence). CDR3 length: 18 residues. V was pared by 4 bases and J by 7 bases, with 17 bases of the junction left unmatched. Sequenced by immunoSEQ multiplex PCR; TCRdb stores in-frame clones only, minus some. The sample carries approximately 200,000 clones, roughly 90% recorded once. Grouping used clinical history reported by participants in a survey and questionnaire. In Cohort 3, a recovered donor had either two negative PCRs, clearance, or symptom resolution.

The chain couples TRBV3-1 (or the pseudogene TRBV3-2) to TRBJ2-7; 12 bases map to TRBD1. Sequencing was done on a sample of PBMCs or T cells enriched from blood (not recorded which). The receptor comes from a woman aged 30 to 39 who had recovered from COVID-19. In DNA form, the CDR3 reads TGTGCCAGCAGCCCTGAACGTGGGACAGGGGGCTTCCGTAGGGAGCAGTACTTC. Protein sequence: CASSPERGTGGFRREQYF.